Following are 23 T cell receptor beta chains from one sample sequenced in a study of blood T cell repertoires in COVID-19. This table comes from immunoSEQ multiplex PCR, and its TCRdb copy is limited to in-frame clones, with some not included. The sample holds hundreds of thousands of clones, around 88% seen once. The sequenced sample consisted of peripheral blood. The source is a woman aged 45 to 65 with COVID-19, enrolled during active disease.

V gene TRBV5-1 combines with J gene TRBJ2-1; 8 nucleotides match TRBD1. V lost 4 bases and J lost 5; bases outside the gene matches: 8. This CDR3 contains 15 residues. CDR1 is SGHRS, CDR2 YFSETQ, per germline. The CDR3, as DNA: TGCGCCAGCAGCCCTGGGACAGGATATGACAATGAGCAGTTCTTC. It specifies CASSPGTGYDNEQFF.

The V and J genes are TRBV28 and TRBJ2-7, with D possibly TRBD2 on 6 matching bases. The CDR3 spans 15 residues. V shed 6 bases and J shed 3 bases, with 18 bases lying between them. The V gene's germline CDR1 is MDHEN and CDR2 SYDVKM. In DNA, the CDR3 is TGTGCCAGCAGGGTAGGGACTCCCGCTATCTACGAGCAGTACTTC. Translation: CASRVGTPAIYEQYF. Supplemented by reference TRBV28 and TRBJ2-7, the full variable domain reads DVKVTQSSRYLVKRTGEKVFLECVQDMDHENMFWYRQDPGLGLRLIYFSYDVKMKEKGDIPEGYSVSREKKERFSLILESASTNQTSMYLCASRVGTPAIYEQYFGPGTRLTVT.

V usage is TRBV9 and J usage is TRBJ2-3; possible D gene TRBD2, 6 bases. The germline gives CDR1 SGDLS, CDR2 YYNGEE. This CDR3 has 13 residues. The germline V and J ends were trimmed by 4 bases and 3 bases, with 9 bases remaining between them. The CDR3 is CASSTRETDTQYF. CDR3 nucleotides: TGTGCCAGCAGCACCCGGGAGACAGATACGCAGTATTTT. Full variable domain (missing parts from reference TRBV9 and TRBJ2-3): DSGVTQTPKHLITATGQRVTLRCSPRSGDLSVYWYQQSLDQGLQFLIQYYNGEERAKGNILERFSAQQFPDLHSELNLSSLELGDSALYFCASSTRETDTQYFGPGTRLTVL.

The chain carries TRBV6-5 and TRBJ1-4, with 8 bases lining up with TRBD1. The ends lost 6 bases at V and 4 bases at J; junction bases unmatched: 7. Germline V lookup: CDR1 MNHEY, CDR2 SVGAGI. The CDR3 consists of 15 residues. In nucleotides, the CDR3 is TGTGCCAGCAGGGTTACAGGGGGAGGTAATGAAAAACTGTTTTTT. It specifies CASRVTGGGNEKLFF.

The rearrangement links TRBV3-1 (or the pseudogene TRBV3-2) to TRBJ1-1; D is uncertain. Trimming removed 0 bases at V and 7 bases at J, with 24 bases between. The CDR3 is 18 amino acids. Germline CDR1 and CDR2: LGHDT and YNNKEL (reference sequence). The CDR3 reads CASSQDDGATGIKNEAFF. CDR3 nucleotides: TGTGCCAGCAGCCAAGACGACGGAGCCACGGGTATTAAGAATGAAGCTTTCTTT.

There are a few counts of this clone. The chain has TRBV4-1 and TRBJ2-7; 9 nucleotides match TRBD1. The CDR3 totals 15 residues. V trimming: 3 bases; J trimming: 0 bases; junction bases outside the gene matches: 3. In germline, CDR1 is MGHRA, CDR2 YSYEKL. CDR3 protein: CASSHPGQGSYEQYF. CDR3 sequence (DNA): TGCGCCAGCAGCCACCCGGGACAGGGCTCCTACGAGCAGTACTTC.

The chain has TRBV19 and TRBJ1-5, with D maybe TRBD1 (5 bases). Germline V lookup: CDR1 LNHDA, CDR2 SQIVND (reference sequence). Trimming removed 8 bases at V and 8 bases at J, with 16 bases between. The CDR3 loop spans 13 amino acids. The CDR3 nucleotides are TGTGCCAGTCGACCGACAGAGTCTAAGCCCCAGCATTTT. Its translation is CASRPTESKPQHF. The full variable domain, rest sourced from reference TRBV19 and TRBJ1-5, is DGGITQSPKYLFRKEGQNVTLSCEQNLNHDAMYWYRQDPGQGLRLIYYSQIVNDFQKGDIAEGYSVSREKKESFPLTVTSAQKNPTAFYLCASRPTESKPQHFGDGTRLSIL.

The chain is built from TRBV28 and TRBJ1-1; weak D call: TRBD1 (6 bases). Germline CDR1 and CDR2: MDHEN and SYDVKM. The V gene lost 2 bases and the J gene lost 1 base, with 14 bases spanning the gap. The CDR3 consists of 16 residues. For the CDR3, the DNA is TGTGCCAGCAGTTTACCTTCGGGACACAAGAACACTGAAGCTTTCTTT. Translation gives CASSLPSGHKNTEAFF.

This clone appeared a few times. The CDR3 is CASSFDRTGYTF. For the CDR3, the DNA is TGCGCCAGCAGCTTCGACAGGACTGGCTACACCTTC. The chain uses TRBV5-1 and TRBJ1-2; a weak D match, TRBD1 (6 bases). CDR1 SGHRS and CDR2 YFSETQ come from the germline V gene. Trimming shortened V by 2 bases and J by 7 bases, and 9 bases separated the two germline ends. This CDR3 contains 12 residues.

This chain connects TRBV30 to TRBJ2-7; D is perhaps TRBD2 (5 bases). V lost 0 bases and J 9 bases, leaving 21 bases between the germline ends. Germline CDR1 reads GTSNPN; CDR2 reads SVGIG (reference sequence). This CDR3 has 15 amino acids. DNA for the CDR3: TGTGCCTGGAGTGTGTCCCACGCCCAATACGAGGGGCAGTACTTC. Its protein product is CAWSVSHAQYEGQYF.

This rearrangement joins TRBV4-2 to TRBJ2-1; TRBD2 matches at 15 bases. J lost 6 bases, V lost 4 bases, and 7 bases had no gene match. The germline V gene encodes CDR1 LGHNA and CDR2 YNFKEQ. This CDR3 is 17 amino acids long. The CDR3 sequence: CASSPGTSGGIFNEQFF. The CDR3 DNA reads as TGTGCCAGCAGCCCCGGGACTAGCGGGGGGATCTTCAATGAGCAGTTCTTC.

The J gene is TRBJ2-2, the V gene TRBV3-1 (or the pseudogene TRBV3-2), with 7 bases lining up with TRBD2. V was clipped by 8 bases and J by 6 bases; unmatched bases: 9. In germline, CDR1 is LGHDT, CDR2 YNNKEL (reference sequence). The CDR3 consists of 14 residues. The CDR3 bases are TGTGCCAGCGCTCAAAGGGGAGGGGCCGGGGAGCTGTTTTTT. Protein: CASAQRGGAGELFF.

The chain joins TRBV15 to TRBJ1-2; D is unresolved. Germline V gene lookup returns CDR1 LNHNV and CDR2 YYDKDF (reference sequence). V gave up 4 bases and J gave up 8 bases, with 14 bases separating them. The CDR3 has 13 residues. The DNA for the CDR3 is TGTGCCACCAGCAAGGGAAGGGAGGGAGGCTACACCTTC. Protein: CATSKGREGGYTF.

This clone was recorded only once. CDR3 sequence reads: CASSQYTTGMGEKLFF. Written as DNA, the CDR3 is TGTGCCAGCAGCCAGTATACAACAGGGATGGGGGAAAAACTGTTTTTT. J is TRBJ1-4 and V is TRBV3-1 (or the pseudogene TRBV3-2), with D perhaps matching TRBD1 (6 bases). The V gene's germline CDR1 is LGHDT and CDR2 YNNKEL (reference sequence). The CDR3 spans 16 residues. V was shortened by 3 bases and J by 8 bases, with 19 bases between the two germline ends.

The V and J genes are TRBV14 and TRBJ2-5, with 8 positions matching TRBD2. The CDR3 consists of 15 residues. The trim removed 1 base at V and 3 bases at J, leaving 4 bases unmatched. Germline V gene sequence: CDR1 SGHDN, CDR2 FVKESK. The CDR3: CASSQVSGGEETQYF. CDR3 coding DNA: TGTGCCAGCAGCCAAGTTTCCGGGGGGGAAGAGACCCAGTACTTC.

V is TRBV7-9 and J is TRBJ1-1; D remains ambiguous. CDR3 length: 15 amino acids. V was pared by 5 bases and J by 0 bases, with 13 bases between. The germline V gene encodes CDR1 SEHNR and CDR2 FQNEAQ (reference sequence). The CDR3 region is CASSPGGLLNTEAFF. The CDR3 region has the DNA TGTGCCAGCAGCCCAGGTGGGCTGCTGAACACTGAAGCTTTCTTT.

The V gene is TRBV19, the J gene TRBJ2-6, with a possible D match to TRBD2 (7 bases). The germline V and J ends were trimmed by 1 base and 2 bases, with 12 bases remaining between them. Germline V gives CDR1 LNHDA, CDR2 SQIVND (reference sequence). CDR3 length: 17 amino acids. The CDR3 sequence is CASSIVGGAAGANVLTF. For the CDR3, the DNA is TGTGCCAGTAGTATAGTGGGGGGGGCGGCTGGGGCCAACGTCCTGACTTTC.

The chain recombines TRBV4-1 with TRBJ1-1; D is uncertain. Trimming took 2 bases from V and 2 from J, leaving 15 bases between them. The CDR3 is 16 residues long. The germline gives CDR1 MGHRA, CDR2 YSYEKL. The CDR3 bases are TGCGCCAGCAGCCAATTCTCCGGGGTTTCCAACACTGAAGCTTTCTTT. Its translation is CASSQFSGVSNTEAFF.

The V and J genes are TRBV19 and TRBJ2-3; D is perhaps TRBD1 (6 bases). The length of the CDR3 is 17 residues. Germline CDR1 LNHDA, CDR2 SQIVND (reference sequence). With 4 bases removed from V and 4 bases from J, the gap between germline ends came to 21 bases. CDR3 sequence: CASSNSRTVPSADTQYF. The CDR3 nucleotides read TGTGCCAGTAGTAACTCTAGGACAGTCCCCTCCGCAGATACGCAGTATTTT. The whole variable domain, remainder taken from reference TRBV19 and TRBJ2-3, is DGGITQSPKYLFRKEGQNVTLSCEQNLNHDAMYWYRQDPGQGLRLIYYSQIVNDFQKGDIAEGYSVSREKKESFPLTVTSAQKNPTAFYLCASSNSRTVPSADTQYFGPGTRLTVL.

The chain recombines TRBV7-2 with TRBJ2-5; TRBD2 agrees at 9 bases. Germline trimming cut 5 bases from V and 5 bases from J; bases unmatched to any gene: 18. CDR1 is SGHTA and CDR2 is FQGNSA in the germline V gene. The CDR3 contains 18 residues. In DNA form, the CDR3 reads TGTGCCAGCAGCCCCCTAGTGAGCGGGGGGCCGAAATCGGAGACCCAGTACTTC. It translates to CASSPLVSGGPKSETQYF.

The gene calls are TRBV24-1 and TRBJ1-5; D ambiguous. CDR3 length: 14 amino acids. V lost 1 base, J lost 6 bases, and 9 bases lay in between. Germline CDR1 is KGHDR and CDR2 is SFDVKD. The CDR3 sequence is CATSDFTGGQPQHF. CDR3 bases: TGTGCCACCAGTGATTTTACCGGTGGTCAGCCCCAGCATTTT.

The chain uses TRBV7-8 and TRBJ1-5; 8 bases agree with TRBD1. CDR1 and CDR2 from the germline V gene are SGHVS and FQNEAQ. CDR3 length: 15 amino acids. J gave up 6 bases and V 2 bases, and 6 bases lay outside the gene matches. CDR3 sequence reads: CASSLTGQVVQPQHF. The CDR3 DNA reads TGTGCCAGCAGCTTAACGGGACAGGTCGTTCAGCCCCAGCATTTT. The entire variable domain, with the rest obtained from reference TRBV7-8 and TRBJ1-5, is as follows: GAGVSQSPRYKVAKRGQDVALRCDPISGHVSLFWYQQALGQGPEFLTYFQNEAQLDKSGLPSDRFFAERPEGSVSTLKIQRTQQEDSAVYLCASSLTGQVVQPQHFGDGTRLSIL.

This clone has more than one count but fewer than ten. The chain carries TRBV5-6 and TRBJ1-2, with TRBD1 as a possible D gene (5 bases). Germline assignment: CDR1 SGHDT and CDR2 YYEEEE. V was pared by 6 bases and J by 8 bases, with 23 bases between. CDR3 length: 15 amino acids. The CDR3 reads CASTPSKWGRRGYTF. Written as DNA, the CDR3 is TGTGCCAGCACCCCATCAAAGTGGGGCCGACGGGGCTACACCTTC.